This T cell receptor (beta chain) is from a study of cytomegalovirus exposure and HLA in healthy donors (dated by TCRdb to between 2016 and 2019). About the investigation overall: According to a later analysis, the roughly 120 validation repertoires were produced on the same platform as the approximately 600 repertoires of the first cohort. The study aimed to test whether signatures of past pathogen exposure could be identified by cataloging public T cell receptors. A separate validation cohort of roughly 130 different subjects was used in addition to the approximately 700-subject first cohort. High-throughput TCR immunosequencing, statistical association of individual TCRs with disease status, and machine learning were combined to predict cytomegalovirus infection status. Broad study findings and their caveats: A later analysis had no HLA typing for the validation cohort, so co-occurrence there was scored across all 110 or so repertoires. Of the cluster scores, approximately 95% were above 0 in a later analysis, which found that TCRs clustered in the first cohort also tended to co-occur in the 130 or so validation repertoires. In vitro tests confirmed that a few of the cytomegalovirus-associated TCR beta chains recognize cytomegalovirus antigens. The study listed 150 to 200 TCR beta chains as associated with cytomegalovirus. The authors suggested that the approach could potentially be extended to other disease states and immunological phenotypes. Most TCR sequences were seen in very few donors, while some public TCRs were found in many individuals. The classifier was reported to diagnose cytomegalovirus status with high specificity and sensitivity in both the original cohort and the validation cohort.

Separate from the approximately 670-subject first cohort, the validation cohort of about 110 subjects was the group to which the donors belonged. Library creation used the immunoSEQ multiplex PCR assay. For the original study's pipeline: A statistical classification framework was developed to diagnose cytomegalovirus status using the catalog of TCR beta chain sequences. TCRdb stores this immuneACCESS table with in-frame sequences only. Part of the clones is absent; in the studies checked, under half of the shortfall reflects unresolved V genes, and no reason is known for the rest. D and trimming come from the DNA, and the V and J calls and clone size come from that table. A total of roughly 79,000 clones appear in this sample, about 92% of them only once. Clones ranked in the top ten supply roughly 0.74% of the sample. Remarks on this clone: Its antigen is currently not known. Per-nucleotide qualities are absent, and no much larger clonotype sits a single base away.

Sequencing was performed on PBMCs. This receptor was taken from a man aged 18 to 30 in good health and CMV-seronegative.

The base sequence is TGTGCCAGCAGTTACGAGGGGGCGAGCACCGGGGAGCTGTTTTTT. Its translation is CASSYEGASTGELFF. In this chain, TRBV6-5 is recombined with TRBJ2-2, with 7 central nucleotides matching TRBD1. In the germline V gene, CDR1 corresponds to MNHEY and CDR2 to SVGAGI. The CDR3 measures 15 amino acids from cysteine to phenylalanine. Only the CDR3 portion is preserved as DNA: 45 bases, with reading frame beginning at the first base. V is cut back by 2 bases and J by 4 bases, with 4 bases in the junction unmatched.